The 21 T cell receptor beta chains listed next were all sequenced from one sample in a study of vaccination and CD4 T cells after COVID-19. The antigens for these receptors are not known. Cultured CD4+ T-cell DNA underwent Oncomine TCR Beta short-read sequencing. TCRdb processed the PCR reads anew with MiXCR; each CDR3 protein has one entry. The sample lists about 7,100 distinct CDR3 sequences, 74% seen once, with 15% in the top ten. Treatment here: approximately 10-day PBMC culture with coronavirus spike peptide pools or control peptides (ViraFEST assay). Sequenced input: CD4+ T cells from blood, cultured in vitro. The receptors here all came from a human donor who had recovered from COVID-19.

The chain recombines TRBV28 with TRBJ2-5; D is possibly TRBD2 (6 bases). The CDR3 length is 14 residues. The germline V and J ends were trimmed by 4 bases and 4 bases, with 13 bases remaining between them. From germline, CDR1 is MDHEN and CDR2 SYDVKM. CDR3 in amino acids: CASSSQVGGETQYF. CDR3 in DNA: TGTGCCAGCAGTTCTCAGGTGGGAGGAGAGACCCAGTACTTC.

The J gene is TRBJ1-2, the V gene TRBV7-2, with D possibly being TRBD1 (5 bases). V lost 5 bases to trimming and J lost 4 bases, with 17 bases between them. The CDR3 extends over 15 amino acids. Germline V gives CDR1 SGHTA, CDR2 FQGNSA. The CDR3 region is CASSPNGGSVYGYTF. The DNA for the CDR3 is TGTGCCAGCAGCCCCAATGGGGGTTCTGTCTATGGCTACACCTTC.

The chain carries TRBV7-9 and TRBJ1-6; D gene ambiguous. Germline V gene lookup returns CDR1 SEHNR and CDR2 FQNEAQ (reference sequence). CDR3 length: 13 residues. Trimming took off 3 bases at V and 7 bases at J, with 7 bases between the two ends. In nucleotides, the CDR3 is TGTGCCAGCAGCTTTGGGGAAAATTCACCCCTCCACTTT. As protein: CASSFGENSPLHF.

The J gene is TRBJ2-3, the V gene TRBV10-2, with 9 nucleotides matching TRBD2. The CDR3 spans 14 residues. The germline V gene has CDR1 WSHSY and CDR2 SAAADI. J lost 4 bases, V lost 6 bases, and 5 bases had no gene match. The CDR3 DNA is TGCGCCAGCAGCAGGGGACTAGCCTCAGATACGCAGTATTTT. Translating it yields CASSRGLASDTQYF.

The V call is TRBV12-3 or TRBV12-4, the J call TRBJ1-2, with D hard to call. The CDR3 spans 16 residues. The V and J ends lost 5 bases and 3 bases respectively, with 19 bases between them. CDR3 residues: CASSLGLRRRDYGYTF. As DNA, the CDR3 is TGTGCCAGCAGTCTAGGCCTTCGGAGAAGGGACTATGGCTACACCTTC.

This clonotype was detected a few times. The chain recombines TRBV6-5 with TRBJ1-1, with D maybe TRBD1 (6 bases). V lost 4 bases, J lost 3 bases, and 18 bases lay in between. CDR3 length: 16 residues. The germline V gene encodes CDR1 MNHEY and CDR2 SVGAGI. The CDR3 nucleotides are TGTGCCAGCAGTTTTGGGGAGGGGGGAAGGGACACTGAAGCTTTCTTT. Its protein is CASSFGEGGRDTEAFF.

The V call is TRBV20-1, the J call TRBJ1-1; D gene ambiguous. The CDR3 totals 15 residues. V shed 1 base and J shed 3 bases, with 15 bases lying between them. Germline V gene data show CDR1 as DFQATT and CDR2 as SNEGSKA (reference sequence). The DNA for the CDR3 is TGCAGTGCTAGAGTGTATAGGGTTACGGACACTGAAGCTTTCTTT. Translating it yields CSARVYRVTDTEAFF.

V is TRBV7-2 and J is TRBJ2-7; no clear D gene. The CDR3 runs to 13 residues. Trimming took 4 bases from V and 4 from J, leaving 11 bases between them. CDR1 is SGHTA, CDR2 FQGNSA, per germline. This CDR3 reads CASSSTDGYEQYF. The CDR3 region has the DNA TGTGCCAGCAGCTCCACGGACGGATACGAGCAGTACTTC.

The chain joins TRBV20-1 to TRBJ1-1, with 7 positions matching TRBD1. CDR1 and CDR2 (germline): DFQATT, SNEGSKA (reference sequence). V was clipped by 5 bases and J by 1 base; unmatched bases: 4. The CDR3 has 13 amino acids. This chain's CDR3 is CSAGRQGNTEAFF. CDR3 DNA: TGCAGTGCTGGTAGACAGGGGAACACTGAAGCTTTCTTT.

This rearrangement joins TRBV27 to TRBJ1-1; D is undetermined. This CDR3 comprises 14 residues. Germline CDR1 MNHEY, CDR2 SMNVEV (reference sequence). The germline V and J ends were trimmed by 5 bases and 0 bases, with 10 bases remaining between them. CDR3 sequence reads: CASSRHNMNTEAFF. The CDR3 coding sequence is TGTGCCAGCAGTCGCCACAACATGAACACTGAAGCTTTCTTT.

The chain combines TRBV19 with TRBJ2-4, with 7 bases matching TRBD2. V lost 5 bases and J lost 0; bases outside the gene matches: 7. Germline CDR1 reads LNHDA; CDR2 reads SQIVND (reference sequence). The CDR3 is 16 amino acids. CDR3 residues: CASSRRGDLAKNIQYF. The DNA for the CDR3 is TGTGCCAGTAGTCGCCGGGGGGACCTAGCCAAAAACATTCAGTACTTC.

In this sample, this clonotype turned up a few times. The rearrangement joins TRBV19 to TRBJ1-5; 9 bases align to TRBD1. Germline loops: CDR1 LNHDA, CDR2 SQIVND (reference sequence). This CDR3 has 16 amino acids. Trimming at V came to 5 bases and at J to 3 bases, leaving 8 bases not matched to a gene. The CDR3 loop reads CASSPVDRGNNQPQHF. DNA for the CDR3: TGTGCCAGTAGTCCTGTGGACAGGGGAAACAATCAGCCCCAGCATTTT.

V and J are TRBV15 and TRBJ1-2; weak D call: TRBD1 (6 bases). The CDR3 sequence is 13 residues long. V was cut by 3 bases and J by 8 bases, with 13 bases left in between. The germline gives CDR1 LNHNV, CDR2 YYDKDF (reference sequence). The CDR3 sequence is CATSRGTIGGYTF. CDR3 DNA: TGTGCCACCAGCAGGGGGACAATCGGAGGCTACACCTTC.

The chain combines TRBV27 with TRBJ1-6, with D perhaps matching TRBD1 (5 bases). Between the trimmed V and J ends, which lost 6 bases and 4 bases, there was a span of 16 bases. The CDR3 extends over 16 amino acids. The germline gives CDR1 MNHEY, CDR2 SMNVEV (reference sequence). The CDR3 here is CASSLAGTDYNSPLHF. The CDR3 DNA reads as TGTGCCAGCAGCCTCGCCGGGACGGATTATAATTCACCCCTCCACTTT.

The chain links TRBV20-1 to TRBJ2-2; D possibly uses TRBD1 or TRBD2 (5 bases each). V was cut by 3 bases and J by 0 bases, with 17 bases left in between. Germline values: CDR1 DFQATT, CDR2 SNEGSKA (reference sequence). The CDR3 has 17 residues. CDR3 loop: CSARKLPGRSNTGELFF. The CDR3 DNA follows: TGCAGTGCTAGGAAACTCCCGGGACGGTCGAACACCGGGGAGCTGTTTTTT.

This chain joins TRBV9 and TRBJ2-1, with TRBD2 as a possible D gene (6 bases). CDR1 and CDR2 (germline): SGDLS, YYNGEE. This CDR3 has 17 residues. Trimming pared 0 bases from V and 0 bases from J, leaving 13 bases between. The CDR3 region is CASSVGGTSSSYNEQFF. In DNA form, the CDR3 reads TGTGCCAGCAGCGTAGGCGGGACGTCCAGCTCCTACAATGAGCAGTTCTTC.

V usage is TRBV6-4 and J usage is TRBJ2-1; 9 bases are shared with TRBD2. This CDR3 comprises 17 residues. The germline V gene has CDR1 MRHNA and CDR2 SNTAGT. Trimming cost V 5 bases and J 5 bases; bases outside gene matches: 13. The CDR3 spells CASSRLASGKAHNEQFF. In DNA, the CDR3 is TGTGCCAGCAGTCGGTTGGCTAGCGGGAAGGCCCACAATGAGCAGTTCTTC.

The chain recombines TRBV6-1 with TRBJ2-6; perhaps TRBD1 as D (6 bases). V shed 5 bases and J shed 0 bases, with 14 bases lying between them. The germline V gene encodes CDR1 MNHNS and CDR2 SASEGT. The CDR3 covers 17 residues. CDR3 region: CASSKLQGRSGANVLTF. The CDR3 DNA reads TGTGCCAGCAGTAAGTTACAGGGCCGCTCTGGGGCCAACGTCCTGACTTTC.

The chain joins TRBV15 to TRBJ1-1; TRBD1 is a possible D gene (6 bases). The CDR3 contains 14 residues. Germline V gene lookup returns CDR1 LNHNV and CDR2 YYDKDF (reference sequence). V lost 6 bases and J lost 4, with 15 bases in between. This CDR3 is CATRKGGRPTEAFF. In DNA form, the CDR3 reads TGTGCCACCAGAAAGGGGGGAAGACCCACTGAAGCTTTCTTT. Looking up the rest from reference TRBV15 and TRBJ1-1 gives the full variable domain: DAMVIQNPRYQVTQFGKPVTLSCSQTLNHNVMYWYQQKSSQAPKLLFHYYDKDFNNEADTPDNFQSRRPNTSFCFLDIRSPGLGDTAMYLCATRKGGRPTEAFFGQGTRLTVV.

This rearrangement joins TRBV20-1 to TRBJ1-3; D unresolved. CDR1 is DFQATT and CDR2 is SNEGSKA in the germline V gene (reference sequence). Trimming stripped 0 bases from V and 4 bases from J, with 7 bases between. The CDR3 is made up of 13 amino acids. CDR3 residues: CSARDNAGNTIYF. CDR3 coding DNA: TGCAGTGCTAGAGACAACGCGGGAAACACCATATATTTT.

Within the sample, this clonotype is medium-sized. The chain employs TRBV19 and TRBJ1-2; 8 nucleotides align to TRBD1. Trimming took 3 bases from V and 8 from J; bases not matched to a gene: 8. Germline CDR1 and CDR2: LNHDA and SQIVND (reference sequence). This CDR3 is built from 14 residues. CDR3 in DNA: TGTGCCAGTAGTATTGGACAGGGACGCCGCGGCTACACCTTC. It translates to CASSIGQGRRGYTF.